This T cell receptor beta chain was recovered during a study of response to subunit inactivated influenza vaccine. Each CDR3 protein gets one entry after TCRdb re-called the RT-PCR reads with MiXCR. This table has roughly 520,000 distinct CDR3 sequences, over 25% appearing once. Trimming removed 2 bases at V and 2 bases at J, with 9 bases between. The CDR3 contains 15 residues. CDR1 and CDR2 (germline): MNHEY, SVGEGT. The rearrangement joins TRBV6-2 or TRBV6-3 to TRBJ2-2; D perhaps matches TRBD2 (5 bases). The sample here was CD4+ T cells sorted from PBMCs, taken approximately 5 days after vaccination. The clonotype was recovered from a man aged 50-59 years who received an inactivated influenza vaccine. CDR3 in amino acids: CASSYGLFNTGELFF. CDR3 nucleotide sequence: TGTGCCAGCAGTTACGGACTTTTTAACACCGGGGAGCTGTTTTTT.